The clone carrying this T cell receptor beta chain was detected a few times. Its target is unknown. This record belongs to a study of molecular identifiers for immune sequencing clone quantification. Background on the study: Five portions were made in replicates from RNA of roughly 20,000 or 100,000 naive CD8 cells, and four underwent sequencing. Whole-study findings and limits: Spiked Jurkat TCR RNA equal to one cell could reportedly be picked out among some 1 million naive cells.

The V and J ends lost 3 bases and 2 bases respectively, with 15 bases between them. Germline assignment: CDR1 MDHEN and CDR2 SYDVKM. This CDR3 spans 16 amino acids. Both previously described methods and listed TCR primers were employed to make bulk TCR libraries. TCRdb re-analysed the PCR reads in MiXCR, keeping a single row per CDR3 protein. Of about 640,000 distinct CDR3 sequences in the sample, roughly 21% were seen once. The gene calls are TRBV28 and TRBJ2-3, with a weak D call TRBD2 (6 bases). The source is a human donor in good health. Some libraries in this study had Jurkat cell RNA spiked in. The sequenced sample was naive CD8+ T cells from blood, with Jurkat cell RNA spiked in. The subset denotes: FACS-sorted CD8+CD4-CCR7+CD45RA+ naive T cells. The DNA of the CDR3 is TGTGCCAGCAGTTTCGGGGCGGGGAAATACACAGATACGCAGTATTTT. Translated, it gives CASSFGAGKYTDTQYF.